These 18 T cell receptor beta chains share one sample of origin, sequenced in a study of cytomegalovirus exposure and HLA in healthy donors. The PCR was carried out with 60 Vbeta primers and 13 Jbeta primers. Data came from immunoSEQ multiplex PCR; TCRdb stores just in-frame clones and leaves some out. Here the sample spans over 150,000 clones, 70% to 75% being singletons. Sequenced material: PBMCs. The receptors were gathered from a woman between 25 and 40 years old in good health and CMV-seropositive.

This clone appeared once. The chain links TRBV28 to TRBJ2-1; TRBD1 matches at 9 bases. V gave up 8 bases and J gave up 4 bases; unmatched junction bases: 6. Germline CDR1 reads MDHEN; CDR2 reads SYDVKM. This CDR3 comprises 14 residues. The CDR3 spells CASSGTGLYNEQFF. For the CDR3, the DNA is TGTGCCAGCTCCGGGACAGGGTTATACAATGAGCAGTTCTTC.

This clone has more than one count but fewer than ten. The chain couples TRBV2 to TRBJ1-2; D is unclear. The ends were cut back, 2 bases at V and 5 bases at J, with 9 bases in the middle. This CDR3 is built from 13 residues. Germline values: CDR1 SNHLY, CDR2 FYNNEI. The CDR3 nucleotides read TGTGCCAGCAGTGAATGGAGAGAGTATGGCTACACCTTC. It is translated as CASSEWREYGYTF.

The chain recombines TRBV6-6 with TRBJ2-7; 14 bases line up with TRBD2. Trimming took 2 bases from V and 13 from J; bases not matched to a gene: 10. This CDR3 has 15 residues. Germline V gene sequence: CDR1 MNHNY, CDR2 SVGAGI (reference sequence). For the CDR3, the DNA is TGTGCCAGCAGTTACGATGGGACTAGCGGGAGAGATGACTACTTC. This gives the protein CASSYDGTSGRDDYF.

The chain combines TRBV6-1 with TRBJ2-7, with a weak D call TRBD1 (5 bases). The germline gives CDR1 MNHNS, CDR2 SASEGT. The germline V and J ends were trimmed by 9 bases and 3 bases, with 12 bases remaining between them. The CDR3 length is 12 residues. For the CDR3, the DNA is TGTGCCAGTGGGTGGGGCCGCTACGAGCAGTACTTC. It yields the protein CASGWGRYEQYF.

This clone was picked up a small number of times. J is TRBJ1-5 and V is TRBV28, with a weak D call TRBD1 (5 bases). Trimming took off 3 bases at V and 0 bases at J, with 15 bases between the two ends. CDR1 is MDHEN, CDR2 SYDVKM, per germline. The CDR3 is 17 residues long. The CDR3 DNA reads TGTGCCAGCAGTTTTGGGGCAGGGATCAATAGCAATCAGCCCCAGCATTTT. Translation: CASSFGAGINSNQPQHF.

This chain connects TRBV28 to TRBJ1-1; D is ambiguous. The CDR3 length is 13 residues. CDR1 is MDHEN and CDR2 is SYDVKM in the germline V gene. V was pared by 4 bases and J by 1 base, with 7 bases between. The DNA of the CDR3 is TGTGCCAGCAGTTGGAGGCGGAACACTGAAGCTTTCTTT. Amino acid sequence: CASSWRRNTEAFF.

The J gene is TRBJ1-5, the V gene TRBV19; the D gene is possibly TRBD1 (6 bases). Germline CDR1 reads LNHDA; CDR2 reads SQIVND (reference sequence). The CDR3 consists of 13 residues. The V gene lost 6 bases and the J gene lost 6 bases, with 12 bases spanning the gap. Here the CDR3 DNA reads TGTGCCAGTAGCTTGGGAGGGGGTCAGCCCCAGCATTTT. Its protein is CASSLGGGQPQHF.

The CDR3 region is CASSSRQFSGNTIYF. For the CDR3, the DNA is TGTGCCAGCAGCTCCAGACAGTTCTCTGGAAACACCATATATTTT. The rearrangement links TRBV6-5 to TRBJ1-3; possibly TRBD1 for D (5 bases). The V gene's germline CDR1 is MNHEY and CDR2 SVGAGI. The CDR3 sequence is 15 residues long. V was trimmed by 6 bases and J by 0 bases, leaving 12 bases between them.

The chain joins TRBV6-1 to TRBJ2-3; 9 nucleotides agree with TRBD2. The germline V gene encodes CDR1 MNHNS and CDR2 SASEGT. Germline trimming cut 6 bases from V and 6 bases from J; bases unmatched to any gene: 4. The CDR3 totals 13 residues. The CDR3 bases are TGTGCCAGCAGGGGACTAGCTGAGGATACGCAGTATTTT. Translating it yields CASRGLAEDTQYF.

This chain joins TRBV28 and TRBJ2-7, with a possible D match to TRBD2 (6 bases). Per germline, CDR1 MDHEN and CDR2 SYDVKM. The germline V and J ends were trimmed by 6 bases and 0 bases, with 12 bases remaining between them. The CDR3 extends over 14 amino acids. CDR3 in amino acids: CASRPPGGSYEQYF. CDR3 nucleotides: TGTGCCAGCAGACCCCCCGGGGGCTCCTACGAGCAGTACTTC.

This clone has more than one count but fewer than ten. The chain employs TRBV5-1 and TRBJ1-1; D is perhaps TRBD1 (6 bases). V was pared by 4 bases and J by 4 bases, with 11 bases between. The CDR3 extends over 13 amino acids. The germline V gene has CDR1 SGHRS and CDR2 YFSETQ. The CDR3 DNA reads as TGCGCCAGCAGCCCCACAGGGATCACTGAAGCTTTCTTT. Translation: CASSPTGITEAFF.

CDR3 DNA sequence: TGTGCCAGTAGCCTAACAGGGGCCAATAATTCACCCCTCCACTTT. Translation gives CASSLTGANNSPLHF. The genes are TRBV19 and TRBJ1-6; 7 bases are shared with TRBD1. Trimming cost V 6 bases and J 5 bases; bases outside gene matches: 7. CDR3 length equals 15 residues. The germline CDR1 and CDR2 sequences are LNHDA and SQIVND (reference sequence).

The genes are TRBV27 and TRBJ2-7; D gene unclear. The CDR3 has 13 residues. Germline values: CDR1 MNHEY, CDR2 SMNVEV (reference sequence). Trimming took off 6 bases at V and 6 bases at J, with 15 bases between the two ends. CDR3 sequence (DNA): TGTGCCAGCAGGGTTTCTCTACTCGGCGAGCAGTACTTC. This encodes CASRVSLLGEQYF.

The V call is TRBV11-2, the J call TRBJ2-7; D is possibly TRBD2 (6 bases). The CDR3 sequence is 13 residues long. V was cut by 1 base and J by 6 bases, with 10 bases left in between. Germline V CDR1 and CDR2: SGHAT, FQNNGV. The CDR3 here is CASSLVPSAEQYF. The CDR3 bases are TGTGCCAGCAGCTTAGTCCCTAGCGCCGAGCAGTACTTC.

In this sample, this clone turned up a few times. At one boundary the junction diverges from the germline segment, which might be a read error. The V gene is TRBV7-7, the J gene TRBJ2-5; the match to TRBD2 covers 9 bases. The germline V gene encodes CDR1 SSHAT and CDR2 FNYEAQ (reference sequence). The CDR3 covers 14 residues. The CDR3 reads CASSLAGDRETQYF. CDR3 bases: TGTGCTAGCAGCTTAGCGGGAGACCGAGAGACCCAGTACTTC.

The CDR3, as DNA: TGTGCCAGCAGTTACGACCCGACTAGCACAGATACGCAGTATTTT. It specifies CASSYDPTSTDTQYF. The rearrangement joins TRBV6-6 to TRBJ2-3; D is unresolved. Trimming took off 2 bases at V and 0 bases at J, with 9 bases between the two ends. Germline assignment: CDR1 MNHNY and CDR2 SVGAGI (reference sequence). This CDR3 is 15 amino acids long.

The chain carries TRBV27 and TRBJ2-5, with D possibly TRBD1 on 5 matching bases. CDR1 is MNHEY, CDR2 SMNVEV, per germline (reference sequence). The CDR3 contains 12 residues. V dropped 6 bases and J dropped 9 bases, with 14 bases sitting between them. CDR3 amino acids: CASSSPLGAQYF. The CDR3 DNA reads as TGTGCCAGCAGCTCACCATTAGGGGCCCAGTACTTC.

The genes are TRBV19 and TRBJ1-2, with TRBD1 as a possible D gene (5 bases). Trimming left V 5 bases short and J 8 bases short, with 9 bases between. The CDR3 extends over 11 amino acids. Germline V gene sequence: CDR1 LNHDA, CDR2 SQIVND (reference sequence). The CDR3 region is CASSSGLGYTF. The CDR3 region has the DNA TGTGCCAGTAGTTCAGGGCTGGGCTACACCTTC.